One sample yielded the 29 T cell receptor beta chains listed below, sequenced in a study of post-analysis software for immune sequencing data (dated by TCRdb to about 2015). Results and caveats for the whole study, not just this receptor: Roughly 5 TRBV segments, including TRBV5-6, TRBV5-1 and TRBV20-1, were significantly more frequent in patients than controls.

No cognate antigen is known for these TCRs. The library was made by PCR. This sample was sequenced with an Illumina HiSeq 2500. Unique molecular identifiers were incorporated into TCR beta cDNA libraries to reduce PCR and sequencing biases. TCRdb took the public reads, trimmed them with fastp at Q25, ran MiXCR for clone calling and kept in-frame beta chains. Duplicate CDR3 protein sequences are folded into a single record with the most common DNA and genes. Present in this sample are almost 700,000 distinct CDR3 sequences, around 60% of which were seen just once. Roughly 10% of the sample rests with the top ten. Material for sequencing was blood. The source of these receptors is a girl aged 2 to 9 with multiple sclerosis.

This rearrangement joins TRBV5-1 to TRBJ1-1, with D perhaps TRBD1 (5 bases). V dropped 3 bases and J dropped 4 bases, with 16 bases sitting between them. The germline V gene encodes CDR1 SGHRS and CDR2 YFSETQ. The CDR3 sequence is 15 residues long. CDR3 protein: CASSSPGGTFTEAFF. The CDR3 DNA follows: TGCGCCAGCAGCTCCCCCGGGGGGACCTTCACTGAAGCTTTCTTT.

The chain joins TRBV6-5 to TRBJ2-3; a weak D match, TRBD1 (6 bases). V was pared by 2 bases and J by 6 bases, with 6 bases between. CDR1 is MNHEY and CDR2 is SVGAGI in the germline V gene. The CDR3 spans 12 residues. The DNA of the CDR3 is TGTGCCAGCAGTTACCAGGGGGATACGCAGTATTTT. Protein sequence: CASSYQGDTQYF.

The rearrangement links TRBV6-6 to TRBJ2-5; 8 bases match TRBD1. The germline gives CDR1 MNHNY, CDR2 SVGAGI (reference sequence). The V and J ends lost 11 bases and 5 bases, in that order; junction bases with no gene match: 7. There are 12 residues in the CDR3. The CDR3 DNA sequence: TGTGCCGTCGGACAGGGCTTGGAGACCCAGTACTTC. Protein product: CAVGQGLETQYF.

The chain combines TRBV20-1 with TRBJ1-1; weak D call: TRBD1 (5 bases). Germline CDR1 reads DFQATT; CDR2 reads SNEGSKA (reference sequence). The CDR3 runs to 14 residues. Trimming took off 0 bases at V and 4 bases at J, with 12 bases between the two ends. The CDR3 DNA is TGCAGTGCTAGAGACAGGGTTACTGGCACTGAAGCTTTCTTT. As protein: CSARDRVTGTEAFF.

This clonotype was picked up a small number of times. The chain is built from TRBV29-1 and TRBJ1-5; no reliable D call. Germline V lookup: CDR1 SQVTM, CDR2 ANQGSEA. V shed 5 bases and J shed 3 bases, with 11 bases lying between them. The CDR3 spans 13 residues. CDR3 amino acids: CSVRMDFNQPQHF. The DNA of the CDR3 is TGCAGCGTTCGGATGGATTTCAATCAGCCCCAGCATTTT.

J is TRBJ2-1 and V is TRBV5-1; 7 nucleotides line up with TRBD2. CDR3 length: 11 residues. J lost 7 bases, V lost 7 bases, and 2 bases had no gene match. The germline gives CDR1 SGHRS, CDR2 YFSETQ. Written as DNA, the CDR3 is TGCGCCAGCCGGGGGGAGAATGAGCAGTTCTTC. Protein product: CASRGENEQFF.

The chain carries TRBV20-1 and TRBJ2-1; 10 bases are a match to TRBD2. The CDR3 loop spans 15 amino acids. The junction had 12 bases not matched to a gene; V was cut back by 4 bases and J by 9 bases. CDR1 is DFQATT and CDR2 is SNEGSKA in the germline V gene (reference sequence). In nucleotides, the CDR3 is TGCAGTGCTATCTCGAGCGGGAGGGATTGGGGTGAGCAGTTCTTC. Protein sequence: CSAISSGRDWGEQFF.

The table lists this clonotype with a few counts. The V call is TRBV20-1, the J call TRBJ2-1, with 12 positions matching TRBD2. The junction had 2 bases not matched to a gene; V was cut back by 3 bases and J by 2 bases. The CDR3 contains 15 residues. Germline V CDR1 and CDR2: DFQATT, SNEGSKA (reference sequence). The CDR3: CSARTSGGPYNEQFF. The CDR3 DNA is TGCAGTGCTAGGACTAGCGGGGGTCCCTACAATGAGCAGTTCTTC.

The gene calls are TRBV7-9 and TRBJ2-3; unclear D gene. Trimming took 3 bases from V and 7 from J, leaving 8 bases between them. Germline V gene sequence: CDR1 SEHNR, CDR2 FQNEAQ (reference sequence). The CDR3 runs to 12 residues. In nucleotides, the CDR3 is TGTGCCAGCAGCTTGGTCGGCAATACGCAGTATTTT. Protein: CASSLVGNTQYF. Variable domain in full (rest from reference TRBV7-9 and TRBJ2-3): DTGVSQNPRHKITKRGQNVTFRCDPISEHNRLYWYRQTLGQGPEFLTYFQNEAQLEKSRLLSDRFSAERPKGSFSTLEIQRTEQGDSAMYLCASSLVGNTQYFGPGTRLTVL.

J is TRBJ2-3 and V is TRBV3-1; the match to TRBD2 covers 11 bases. Germline values: CDR1 LGHDT, CDR2 YNNKEL (reference sequence). V was clipped by 1 base and J by 2 bases; unmatched bases: 5. The CDR3 is 17 residues long. This CDR3 reads CASSQAQTSGDTDTQYF. In DNA form, the CDR3 reads TGTGCCAGCAGCCAAGCCCAGACTAGCGGGGACACAGATACGCAGTATTTT.

This clonotype was seen a few times. The chain carries TRBV12-5 and TRBJ1-2; D gene ambiguous. This CDR3 has 12 amino acids. The V and J ends lost 1 base and 5 bases respectively, with 5 bases between them. Looked up from germline, CDR1 is LGHNT and CDR2 is FRNRAP. CDR3 sequence: CASGLDTYGYTF. CDR3 nucleotide sequence: TGTGCTAGTGGTTTGGATACTTATGGCTACACCTTC.

This clonotype was counted only a few times. As DNA, the CDR3 is TGCAGTACAAAGACAGTTAACTATGGCTACACCTTC. This codes for CSTKTVNYGYTF. The chain employs TRBV29-1 and TRBJ1-2, with D tentatively TRBD1 (5 bases). CDR3 length: 12 amino acids. Germline lookup yields CDR1 SQVTM and CDR2 ANQGSEA.

The chain's CDR3 is CASSPKAGWQETQYF. The CDR3, as DNA: TGTGCCAGCAGCCCTAAAGCGGGATGGCAAGAGACCCAGTACTTC. The rearrangement links TRBV11-2 to TRBJ2-5, with 7 bases fitting TRBD2. This CDR3 comprises 15 residues. After removal of 5 bases from V and 2 bases from J, the junction contained 8 bases not matched to a gene. Germline assignment: CDR1 SGHAT and CDR2 FQNNGV.

The chain couples TRBV27 to TRBJ2-1; the match to TRBD2 covers 13 bases. Germline V gene data show CDR1 as MNHEY and CDR2 as SMNVEV (reference sequence). The CDR3 extends over 16 amino acids. Germline trimming cut 7 bases from V and 4 bases from J; bases unmatched to any gene: 7. The CDR3 DNA reads TGTGCCAGCATCCCTCGACTAGCGGGAGGATACAATGAGCAGTTCTTC. Residues: CASIPRLAGGYNEQFF.

The chain joins TRBV10-3 to TRBJ2-7; no definite D call. Per the germline V gene, CDR1 is ENHRY and CDR2 is SYGVKD. The germline V and J ends were trimmed by 10 bases and 2 bases, with 9 bases remaining between them. This CDR3 comprises 11 residues. The CDR3 nucleotides read TGTGCCACCATGGAAGCCTACGAGCAGTACTTC. Translated: CATMEAYEQYF.

V and J are TRBV7-9 and TRBJ1-2; 10 bases are a match to TRBD1. CDR3 size: 17 residues. Per germline, CDR1 SEHNR and CDR2 FQNEAQ (reference sequence). Losses at the gene ends were 5 bases for V and 8 bases for J; bases not matched to a gene: 17. The CDR3 nucleotides read TGTGCCAGCAGCCTTCAAAATCCGGGACAGGGGTCGTACGGCTACACCTTC. Translating gives CASSLQNPGQGSYGYTF.

This clonotype has only a few counts. This chain links TRBV11-1 with TRBJ2-5; 10 bases map to TRBD1. The germline V gene encodes CDR1 SGHAT and CDR2 FQDESV (reference sequence). This CDR3 is built from 16 residues. With 5 bases clipped from V and 4 bases from J, the junction kept 10 bases outside the gene matches. CDR3 coding DNA: TGTGCCAGCAGCGCGACAGGGGGCCCAAGGCGAGAGACCCAGTACTTC. It is translated as CASSATGGPRRETQYF.

V usage is TRBV6-6 and J usage is TRBJ2-3; D is uncertain. This CDR3 has 16 residues. Trimming left V 0 bases short and J 1 base short, with 11 bases between. Germline lookup yields CDR1 MNHNY and CDR2 SVGAGI (reference sequence). CDR3 loop: CASSYSGGFGTDTQYF. The CDR3 bases are TGTGCCAGCAGTTACTCAGGCGGATTTGGCACAGATACGCAGTATTTT.

This clonotype was observed a handful of times. The J gene is TRBJ2-7, the V gene TRBV11-2; a weak D match, TRBD1 (5 bases). Germline V CDR1 and CDR2: SGHAT, FQNNGV. V lost 0 bases to trimming and J lost 3 bases, with 9 bases between them. This CDR3 is built from 14 residues. CDR3 protein: CASSLDYRGYEQYF. CDR3 bases: TGTGCCAGCAGCTTAGATTATAGGGGCTACGAGCAGTACTTC.

The sample holds a few counts of this clonotype. This chain's CDR3 is CASSLAPPVDQPQHF. The CDR3 DNA sequence: TGTGCCAGCAGTTTAGCCCCACCCGTGGATCAGCCCCAGCATTTT. V and J are TRBV12-3 or TRBV12-4 and TRBJ1-5; no reliable D call. The CDR3 has 15 residues. Trimming left V 0 bases short and J 5 bases short, with 11 bases between.

The chain combines TRBV15 with TRBJ2-5, with TRBD2 as a possible D gene (5 bases). TRBJ2-7 matches the DNA end more closely, so the J call is doubtful. This CDR3 is 15 amino acids long. Germline assignment: CDR1 LNHNV and CDR2 YYDKDF (reference sequence). For the CDR3, the DNA is TGTGCCACCAGCAGAGATGAGAGGGTACCATACGAGCAGTACTTC. Protein sequence: CATSRDERVPYEQYF.

The gene calls are TRBV12-3 or TRBV12-4 and TRBJ2-5; D possibly matches TRBD1 or TRBD2 (5 bases each). The CDR3 length is 13 residues. Trimming pared 9 bases from V and 4 bases from J, leaving 15 bases between. The CDR3 loop is CASRGVGVETQYF. The CDR3, as DNA: TGTGCCAGTAGAGGGGTGGGAGTAGAGACCCAGTACTTC.

The table lists this clonotype with a few counts. This sequence joins TRBV25-1 and TRBJ2-3; D not certain. Trimming pared 3 bases from V and 2 bases from J, leaving 3 bases between. The CDR3 length is 12 residues. Germline lookup yields CDR1 MGHDK and CDR2 SYGVNS. CDR3 protein: CASSDHTDTQYF. The CDR3 DNA reads TGTGCCAGCAGTGACCACACAGATACGCAGTATTTT.

The V and J genes are TRBV11-2 and TRBJ2-7, with 8 bases matching TRBD1. The end of the DNA fits TRBJ2-1 better, so the J call may be wrong. There are 14 residues in the CDR3. CDR1 is SGHAT and CDR2 is FQNNGV in the germline V gene. The CDR3 protein is CASSWTGTYNEQFF. As DNA, the CDR3 is TGTGCCAGCAGCTGGACAGGGACCTACAATGAGCAGTTCTTC.

The CDR3: CSADRTRGDTQYF. The DNA for the CDR3 is TGCAGTGCTGATAGAACTAGAGGAGATACGCAGTATTTT. The J gene is TRBJ2-3, the V gene TRBV20-1; a possible D gene is TRBD2 (5 bases). V was clipped by 5 bases and J by 5 bases, with 14 bases between them. The CDR3 spans 13 residues. Germline values: CDR1 DFQATT, CDR2 SNEGSKA (reference sequence).

As to this clonotype: The junction departs from the called germline gene at one end, perhaps through a read error. V is TRBV12-3 or TRBV12-4 and J is TRBJ2-7; 7 positions match TRBD2. This CDR3 contains 14 residues. The CDR3 protein is CASSLRPGGYERYF. DNA for the CDR3: TGTGCCAGCAGTTTACGTCCGGGGGGATACGAGCGGTACTTC.

This chain uses TRBV20-1 with TRBJ1-5; D ambiguous. V lost 3 bases, J lost 4 bases, and 10 bases lay in between. The CDR3 runs 13 residues. The germline V gene has CDR1 DFQATT and CDR2 SNEGSKA (reference sequence). In DNA, the CDR3 is TGCAGTGCTAGCAAACAGCCGAATCAGCCCCAGCATTTT. This codes for CSASKQPNQPQHF.

This chain connects TRBV28 to TRBJ1-4; unclear D gene. The V end lost 10 bases, the J end lost 0 bases, and 12 bases lay between the germline ends. The CDR3 totals 14 residues. Per the germline V gene, CDR1 is MDHEN and CDR2 is SYDVKM. CDR3 sequence: CATRTISTNEKLFF. The CDR3, as DNA: TGTGCCACCCGGACTATTTCAACTAATGAAAAACTGTTTTTT. Looking up the rest from reference TRBV28 and TRBJ1-4 gives the full variable domain: DVKVTQSSRYLVKRTGEKVFLECVQDMDHENMFWYRQDPGLGLRLIYFSYDVKMKEKGDIPEGYSVSREKKERFSLILESASTNQTSMYLCATRTISTNEKLFFGSGTQLSVL.

This clonotype was counted between two and nine times. This chain connects TRBV6-6 to TRBJ2-1, with D possibly being TRBD2 (5 bases). The CDR3 length is 13 residues. Trimming took off 4 bases at V and 7 bases at J, with 11 bases between the two ends. The germline gives CDR1 MNHNY, CDR2 SVGAGI (reference sequence). CDR3 loop: CASSSTLGNEQFF. The DNA for the CDR3 is TGTGCCAGCAGTTCAACACTAGGGAATGAGCAGTTCTTC.